This T cell receptor (beta chain) came from a study of identical twins. TCRdb independently ran MiXCR on the 5' RACE reads; one entry per CDR3 protein. The data contain 350,000 to 450,000 distinct CDR3 sequences, about 18% of them singletons. A word on this clonotype: Its antigen remains unknown.

Germline lookup yields CDR1 SGHAT and CDR2 FQNNGV. Trimming took 0 bases from V and 0 from J; bases not matched to a gene: 2. The CDR3 is 16 residues long. Broader study findings: High-abundance cord blood beta clonotypes had fewer insertions; memory repertoires showed none.

The receptor was derived from a man in his fifties in good health. J is TRBJ2-1 and V is TRBV11-2; 7 positions agree with TRBD2. The sequenced material came from naive T cells sorted from blood. The CDR3 region is CASSLDGGSSYNEQFF. The DNA of the CDR3 is TGTGCCAGCAGCTTAGATGGCGGGAGCTCCTACAATGAGCAGTTCTTC.